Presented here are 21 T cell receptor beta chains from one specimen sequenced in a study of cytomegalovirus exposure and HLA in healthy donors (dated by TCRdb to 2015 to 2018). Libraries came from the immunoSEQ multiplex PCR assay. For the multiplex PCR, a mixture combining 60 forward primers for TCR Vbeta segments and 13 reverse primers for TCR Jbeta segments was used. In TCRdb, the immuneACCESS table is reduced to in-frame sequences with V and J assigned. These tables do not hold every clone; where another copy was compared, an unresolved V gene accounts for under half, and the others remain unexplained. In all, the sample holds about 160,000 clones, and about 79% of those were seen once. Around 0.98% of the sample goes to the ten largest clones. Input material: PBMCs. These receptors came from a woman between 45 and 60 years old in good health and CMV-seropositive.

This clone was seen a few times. CDR3 in amino acids: CASSRSLAGGPSEQFF. CDR3 sequence (DNA): TGTGCCAGCAGCCGATCACTAGCGGGAGGGCCATCTGAGCAGTTCTTC. The chain uses TRBV13 and TRBJ2-1; the match to TRBD2 covers 13 bases. The germline CDR1 and CDR2 sequences are PRHDT and FYEKMQ (reference sequence). The CDR3 is 16 residues long. The V gene end was trimmed by 5 bases and the J gene end by 9 bases; junction bases not matched to a gene: 10.

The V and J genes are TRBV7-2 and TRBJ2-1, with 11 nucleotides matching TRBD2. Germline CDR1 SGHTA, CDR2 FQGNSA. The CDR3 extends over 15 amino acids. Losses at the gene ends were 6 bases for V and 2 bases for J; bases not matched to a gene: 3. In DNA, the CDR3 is TGTGCCAGCAGTCCTAGCGGGGGGACCTACAATGAGCAGTTCTTC. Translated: CASSPSGGTYNEQFF. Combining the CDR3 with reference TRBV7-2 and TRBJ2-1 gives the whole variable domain GAGVSQSPSNKVTEKGKDVELRCDPISGHTALYWYRQSLGQGLEFLIYFQGNSAPDKSGLPSDRFSAERTGGSVSTLTIQRTQQEDSAVYLCASSPSGGTYNEQFFGPGTRLTVL.

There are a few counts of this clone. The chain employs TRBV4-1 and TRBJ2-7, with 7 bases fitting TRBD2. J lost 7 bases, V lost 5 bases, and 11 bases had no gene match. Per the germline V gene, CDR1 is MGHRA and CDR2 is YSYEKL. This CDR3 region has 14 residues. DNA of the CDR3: TGCGCCAGCAGCTTCGGACTAGTGGAGGGGGAGCAGTACTTC. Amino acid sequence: CASSFGLVEGEQYF.

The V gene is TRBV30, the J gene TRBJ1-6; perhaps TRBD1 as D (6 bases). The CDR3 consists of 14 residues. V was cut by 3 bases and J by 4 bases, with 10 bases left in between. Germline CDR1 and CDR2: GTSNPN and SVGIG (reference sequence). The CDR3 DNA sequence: TGTGCCTGGAGCCCCAGGGGTTATAATTCACCCCTCCACTTT. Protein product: CAWSPRGYNSPLHF.

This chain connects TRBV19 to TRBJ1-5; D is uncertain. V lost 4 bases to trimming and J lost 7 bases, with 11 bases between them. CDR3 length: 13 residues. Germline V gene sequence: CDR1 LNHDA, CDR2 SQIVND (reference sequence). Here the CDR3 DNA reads TGTGCCAGTAGTAGCGCGGGTCCGCAGCCCCAGCATTTT. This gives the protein CASSSAGPQPQHF.

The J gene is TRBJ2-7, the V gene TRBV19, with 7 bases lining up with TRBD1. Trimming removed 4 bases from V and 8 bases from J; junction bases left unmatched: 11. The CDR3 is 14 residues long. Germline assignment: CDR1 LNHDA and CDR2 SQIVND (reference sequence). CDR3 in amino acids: CASSKRQGPVKQYF. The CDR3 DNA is TGTGCCAGTAGTAAAAGACAGGGACCTGTGAAGCAGTACTTC.

CDR3 coding DNA: TGTGCCAGCAGATCGACAGGGTACGAGCAGTACTTC. Protein product: CASRSTGYEQYF. This rearrangement joins TRBV5-6 to TRBJ2-7; 7 positions match TRBD1. CDR3 length: 12 residues. Germline CDR1 reads SGHDT; CDR2 reads YYEEEE. The junction had 3 bases not matched to a gene; V was cut back by 5 bases and J by 4 bases.

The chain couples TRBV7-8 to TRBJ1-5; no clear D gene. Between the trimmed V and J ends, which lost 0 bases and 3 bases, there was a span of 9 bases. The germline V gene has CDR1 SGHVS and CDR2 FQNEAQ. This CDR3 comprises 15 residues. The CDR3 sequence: CASSLALGANQPQHF. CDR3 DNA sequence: TGTGCCAGCAGCTTAGCGTTAGGAGCCAATCAGCCCCAGCATTTT.

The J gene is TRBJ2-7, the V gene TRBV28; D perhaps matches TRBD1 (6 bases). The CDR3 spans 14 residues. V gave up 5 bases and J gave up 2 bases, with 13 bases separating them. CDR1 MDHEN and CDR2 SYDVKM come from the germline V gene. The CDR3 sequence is CASSLTGAAYEQYF. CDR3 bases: TGTGCCAGCAGTCTGACAGGTGCAGCCTACGAGCAGTACTTC.

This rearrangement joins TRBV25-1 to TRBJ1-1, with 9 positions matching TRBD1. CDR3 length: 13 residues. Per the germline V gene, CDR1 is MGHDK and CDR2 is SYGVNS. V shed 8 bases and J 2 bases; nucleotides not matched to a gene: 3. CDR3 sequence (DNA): TGTGCCAGCGTACAGGGGGCAAACACTGAAGCTTTCTTT. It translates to CASVQGANTEAFF.

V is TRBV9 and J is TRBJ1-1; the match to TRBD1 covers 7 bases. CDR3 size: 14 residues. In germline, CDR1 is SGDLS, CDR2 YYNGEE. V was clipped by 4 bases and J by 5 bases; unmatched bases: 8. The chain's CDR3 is CASSTGQLGTEAFF. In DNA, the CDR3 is TGTGCCAGCAGCACGGGACAGCTTGGGACTGAAGCTTTCTTT. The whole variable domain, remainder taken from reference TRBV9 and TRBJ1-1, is DSGVTQTPKHLITATGQRVTLRCSPRSGDLSVYWYQQSLDQGLQFLIQYYNGEERAKGNILERFSAQQFPDLHSELNLSSLELGDSALYFCASSTGQLGTEAFFGQGTRLTVV.

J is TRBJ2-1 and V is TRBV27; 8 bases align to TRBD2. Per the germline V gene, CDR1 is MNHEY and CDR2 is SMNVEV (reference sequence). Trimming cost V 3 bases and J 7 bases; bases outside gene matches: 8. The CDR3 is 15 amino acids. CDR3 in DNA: TGTGCCAGCAGTTTTGGGCGGGAGGTAAGAAATGAGCAGTTCTTC. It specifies CASSFGREVRNEQFF.

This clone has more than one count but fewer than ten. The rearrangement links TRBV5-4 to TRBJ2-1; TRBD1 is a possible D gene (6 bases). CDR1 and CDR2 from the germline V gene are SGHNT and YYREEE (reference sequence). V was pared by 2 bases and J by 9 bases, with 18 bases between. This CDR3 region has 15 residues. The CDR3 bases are TGTGCCAGCAGCTTACCGGACAGATTACGCAGTGAGCAGTTCTTC. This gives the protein CASSLPDRLRSEQFF.

CDR3 protein: CASSLPGTVESEKLFF. The CDR3 DNA reads TGTGCCAGCAGTTTACCTGGGACAGTTGAGAGTGAAAAACTGTTTTTT. V usage is TRBV28 and J usage is TRBJ1-4; the match to TRBD1 covers 7 bases. CDR1 MDHEN and CDR2 SYDVKM come from the germline V gene. There are 16 residues in the CDR3. The J segment lost 7 bases and the V segment lost 2 bases, leaving 10 bases of the junction unmatched. The full variable domain, completed using reference TRBV28 and TRBJ1-4, is DVKVTQSSRYLVKRTGEKVFLECVQDMDHENMFWYRQDPGLGLRLIYFSYDVKMKEKGDIPEGYSVSREKKERFSLILESASTNQTSMYLCASSLPGTVESEKLFFGSGTQLSVL.

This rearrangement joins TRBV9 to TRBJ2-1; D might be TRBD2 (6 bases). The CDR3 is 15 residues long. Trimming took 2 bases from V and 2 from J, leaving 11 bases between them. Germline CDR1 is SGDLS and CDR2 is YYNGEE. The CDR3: CASSVGSFAYNEQFF. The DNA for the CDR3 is TGTGCCAGCAGCGTCGGGAGTTTCGCCTACAATGAGCAGTTCTTC.

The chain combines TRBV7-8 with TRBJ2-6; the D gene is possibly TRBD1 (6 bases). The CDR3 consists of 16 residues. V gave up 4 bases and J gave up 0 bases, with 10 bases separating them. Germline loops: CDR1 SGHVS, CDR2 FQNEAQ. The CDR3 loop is CASSSTGFSGANVLTF. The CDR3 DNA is TGTGCCAGCAGCTCAACAGGGTTCTCTGGGGCCAACGTCCTGACTTTC.

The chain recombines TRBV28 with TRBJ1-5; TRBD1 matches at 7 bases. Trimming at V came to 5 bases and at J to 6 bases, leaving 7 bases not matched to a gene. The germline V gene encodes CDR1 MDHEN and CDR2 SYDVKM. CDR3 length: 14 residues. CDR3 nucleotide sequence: TGTGCCAGCAGTACACCAGGGGGTGGTCAGCCCCAGCATTTT. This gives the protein CASSTPGGGQPQHF.

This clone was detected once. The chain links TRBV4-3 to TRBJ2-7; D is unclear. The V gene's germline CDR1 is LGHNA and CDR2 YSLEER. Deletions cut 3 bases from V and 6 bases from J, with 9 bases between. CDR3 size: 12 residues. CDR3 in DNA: TGCGCCAGCAGCCAGGTCGGTGGCGAGCAGTACTTC. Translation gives CASSQVGGEQYF.

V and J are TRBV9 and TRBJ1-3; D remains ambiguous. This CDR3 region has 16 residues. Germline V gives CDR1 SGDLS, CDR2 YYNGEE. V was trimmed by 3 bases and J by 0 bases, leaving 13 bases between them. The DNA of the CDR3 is TGTGCCAGCAGCGGAAGCCTCGGTTACTCTGGAAACACCATATATTTT. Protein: CASSGSLGYSGNTIYF.

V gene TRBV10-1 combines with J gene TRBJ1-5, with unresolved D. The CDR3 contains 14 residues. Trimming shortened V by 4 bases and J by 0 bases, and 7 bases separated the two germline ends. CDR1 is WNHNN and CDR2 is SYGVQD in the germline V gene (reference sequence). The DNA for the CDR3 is TGCGCCAGCAGTGTGACGGGTAGCAATCAGCCCCAGCATTTT. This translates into CASSVTGSNQPQHF.

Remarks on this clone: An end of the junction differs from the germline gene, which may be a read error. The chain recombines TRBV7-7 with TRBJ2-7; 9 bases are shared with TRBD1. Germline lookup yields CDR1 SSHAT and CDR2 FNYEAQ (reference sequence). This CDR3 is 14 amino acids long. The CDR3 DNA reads TGTGCTAGCAGCCCCGGACAGGGGAGGTACGAGCAGTACTTC. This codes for CASSPGQGRYEQYF. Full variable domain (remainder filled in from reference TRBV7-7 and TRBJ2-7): GAGVSQSPRYKVTKRGQDVTLRCDPISSHATLYWYQQALGQGPEFLTYFNYEAQPDKSGLPSDRFSAERPEGSISTLTIQRTEQRDSAMYRCASSPGQGRYEQYFGPGTRLTVT.